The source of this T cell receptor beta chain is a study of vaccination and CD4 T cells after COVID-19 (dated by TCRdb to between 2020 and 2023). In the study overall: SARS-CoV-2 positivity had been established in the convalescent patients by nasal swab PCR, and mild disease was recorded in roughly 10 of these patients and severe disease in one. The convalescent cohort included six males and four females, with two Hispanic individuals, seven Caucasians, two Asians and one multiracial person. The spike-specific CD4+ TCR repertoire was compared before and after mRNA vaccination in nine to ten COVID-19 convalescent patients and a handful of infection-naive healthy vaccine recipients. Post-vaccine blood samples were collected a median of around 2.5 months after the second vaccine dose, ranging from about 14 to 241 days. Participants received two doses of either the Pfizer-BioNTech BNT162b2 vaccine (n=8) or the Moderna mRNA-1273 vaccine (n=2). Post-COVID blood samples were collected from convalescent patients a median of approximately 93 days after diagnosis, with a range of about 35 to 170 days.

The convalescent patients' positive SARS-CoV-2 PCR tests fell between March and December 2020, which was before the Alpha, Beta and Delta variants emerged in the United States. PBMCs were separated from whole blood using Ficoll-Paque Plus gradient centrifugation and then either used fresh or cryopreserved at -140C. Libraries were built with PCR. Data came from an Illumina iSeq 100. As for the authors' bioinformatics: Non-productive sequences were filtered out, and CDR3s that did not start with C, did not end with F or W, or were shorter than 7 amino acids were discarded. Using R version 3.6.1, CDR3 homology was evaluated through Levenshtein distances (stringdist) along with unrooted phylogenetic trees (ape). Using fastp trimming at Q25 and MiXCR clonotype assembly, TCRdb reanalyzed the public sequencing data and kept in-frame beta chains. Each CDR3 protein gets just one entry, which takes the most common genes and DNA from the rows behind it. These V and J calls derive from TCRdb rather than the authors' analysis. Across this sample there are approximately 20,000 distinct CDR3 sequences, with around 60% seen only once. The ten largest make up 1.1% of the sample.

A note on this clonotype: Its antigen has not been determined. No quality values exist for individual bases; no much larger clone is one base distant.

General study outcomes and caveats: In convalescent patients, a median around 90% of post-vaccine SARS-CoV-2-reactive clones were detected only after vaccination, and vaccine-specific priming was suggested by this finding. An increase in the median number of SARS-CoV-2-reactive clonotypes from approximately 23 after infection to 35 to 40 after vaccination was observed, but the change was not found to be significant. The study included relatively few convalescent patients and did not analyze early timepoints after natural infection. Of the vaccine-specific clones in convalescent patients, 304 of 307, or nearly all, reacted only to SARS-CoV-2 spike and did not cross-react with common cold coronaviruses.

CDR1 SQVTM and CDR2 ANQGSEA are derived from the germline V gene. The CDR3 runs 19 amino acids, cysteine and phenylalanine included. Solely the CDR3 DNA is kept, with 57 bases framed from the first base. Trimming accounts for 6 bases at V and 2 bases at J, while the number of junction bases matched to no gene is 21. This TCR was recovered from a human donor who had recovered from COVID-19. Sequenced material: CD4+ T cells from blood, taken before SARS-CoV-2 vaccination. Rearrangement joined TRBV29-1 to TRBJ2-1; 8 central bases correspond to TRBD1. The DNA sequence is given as TGCAGCGTCACCTACCCCAGTCCCAGGGGGCGCAACCCCTACAATGAGCAGTTCTTC. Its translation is CSVTYPSPRGRNPYNEQFF.